Reported below is one TCR beta chain. The DNA is left out, because the CDR3 cannot be placed on it with certainty; the CDR3 is given as TCRdb lists it. The CDR3 contains 14 residues when both ends are counted. The germline V gene has CDR1 SNHLY and CDR2 FYNNEI. The data stem from a study of T cell responses to AZD1222 COVID-19 vaccine. Profiling relied on immunoSEQ multiplex PCR, and the TCRdb table lists in-frame clones only, not all of them. The profile shows 150,000 or so clones, around 84% of them singletons. The TCR comes from an adult in good health. V usage is TRBV2 and J usage is TRBJ1-2. Material: peripheral blood, obtained on day 0 of AZD1222 vaccination. CDR3 region: CASSSSGRRMGYTF.